One sample yielded the 31 T cell receptor beta chains listed below, sequenced in a study of Graves' ophthalmopathy and Graves' hyperthyroidism. Using RNA transcripts, the TCR beta CDR3 regions were amplified. Following a first-round RT-PCR that used HTBI primers, a second-round multiplex PCR was carried out. TCRdb redid the calling of the multiplex PCR reads with MiXCR, one entry per CDR3 protein. Here the sample spans roughly 230,000 distinct CDR3 sequences, roughly 21% being singletons. Sequencing used peripheral blood. The source of these receptors is a woman between 45 and 65 years old with Graves' ophthalmopathy.

This clonotype was counted ten times or more. The rearrangement uses TRBV10-1 and TRBJ2-7, with D possibly matching TRBD2 (6 bases). The CDR3 contains 13 residues. Germline lookup yields CDR1 WNHNN and CDR2 SYGVQD (reference sequence). V was cut by 5 bases and J by 3 bases, with 11 bases left in between. CDR3 in amino acids: CASSHGGSYEQYF. CDR3 coding DNA: TGCGCCAGCAGTCACGGGGGTAGCTACGAGCAGTACTTC.

This clonotype has at least ten counts. It may be a read error: a sequence one base away is much more abundant. The chain uses TRBV12-3 or TRBV12-4 and TRBJ1-1, with D unresolved. V dropped 5 bases and J dropped 0 bases, with 7 bases sitting between them. The CDR3 runs to 13 residues. This CDR3 reads CASSEEVNTEAFF. The CDR3 nucleotides read TGTGCCAGCAGTGAGGAGGTGAACACTGAAGCTTTCTTT.

At least ten counts were recorded for this clonotype. The V call is TRBV2, the J call TRBJ2-7, with D possibly matching TRBD1 (5 bases). There are 14 residues in the CDR3. CDR1 and CDR2 (germline): SNHLY, FYNNEI. Trimming took off 4 bases at V and 9 bases at J, with 19 bases between the two ends. As DNA, the CDR3 is TGTGCCAGCAGTGGGGGCGAGTCCGGAAGAACGCAGTACTTC. It specifies CASSGGESGRTQYF.

This clonotype was observed many times. The V gene is TRBV20-1, the J gene TRBJ2-5, with TRBD1 as a possible D gene (6 bases). The CDR3 spans 15 residues. V was trimmed by 0 bases and J by 2 bases, leaving 13 bases between them. CDR1 is DFQATT, CDR2 SNEGSKA, per germline (reference sequence). CDR3 nucleotides: TGCAGTGCTAGAGAAATTGGACAGCCTCAAGAGACCCAGTACTTC. Translated, it gives CSAREIGQPQETQYF.

In its sample, this clonotype was seen many times. This chain links TRBV7-9 with TRBJ1-2; maybe TRBD1 (6 bases). Per germline, CDR1 SEHNR and CDR2 FQNEAQ (reference sequence). Trimming stripped 5 bases from V and 7 bases from J, with 11 bases between. The CDR3 loop spans 12 amino acids. CDR3 region: CASSVTRGGYTF. The CDR3 DNA reads as TGTGCCAGCAGCGTTACCAGGGGTGGCTACACCTTC.

This clonotype appeared many times. The chain carries TRBV10-3 and TRBJ1-2; TRBD1 is a possible D gene (6 bases). Trimming removed 3 bases from V and 10 bases from J, with 15 bases in between. The CDR3 is made up of 13 amino acids. CDR1 and CDR2 from the germline V gene are ENHRY and SYGVKD. The CDR3 bases are TGTGCCATCAGTGATGGACAGTCGTGGGACTACACCTTC. Amino acid sequence: CAISDGQSWDYTF.

This chain connects TRBV6-1 to TRBJ1-2; 8 bases are shared with TRBD1. The trim removed 5 bases at V and 3 bases at J, leaving 8 bases unmatched. CDR3 size: 15 residues. Germline V gene lookup returns CDR1 MNHNS and CDR2 SASEGT. CDR3 protein: CASSTFQGAYYGYTF. The DNA of the CDR3 is TGTGCCAGCAGTACCTTTCAGGGGGCTTACTATGGCTACACCTTC.

This clonotype was observed at least ten times. The V and J genes are TRBV28 and TRBJ1-6, with D possibly being TRBD1 (6 bases). This CDR3 spans 16 amino acids. Germline lookup yields CDR1 MDHEN and CDR2 SYDVKM. V was cut by 5 bases and J by 7 bases, with 18 bases left in between. For the CDR3, the DNA is TGTGCCAGCAGTCGCCCCCAGGGGTCGGCGAATTCACCCCTCCACTTT. It yields the protein CASSRPQGSANSPLHF.

Ten or more counts support this clonotype. The chain carries TRBV28 and TRBJ2-7; TRBD1 aligns across 9 bases. The J segment lost 4 bases and the V segment lost 2 bases, leaving 3 bases of the junction unmatched. The CDR3 length is 14 residues. CDR1 and CDR2 (germline): MDHEN, SYDVKM. DNA of the CDR3: TGTGCCAGCAGTTTAGCGGGACAGGGTTACGAGCAGTACTTC. Translated: CASSLAGQGYEQYF.

J is TRBJ1-1 and V is TRBV6-2 or TRBV6-3; D possibly corresponds to TRBD1 (5 bases). CDR1 is MNHEY and CDR2 is SVGEGT in the germline V gene. The CDR3 is 15 residues long. Trimming cost V 0 bases and J 0 bases, with 8 bases left between them. The CDR3 coding sequence is TGTGCCAGCAGTTACTCGCGGGGCATGAACACTGAAGCTTTCTTT. Translating it yields CASSYSRGMNTEAFF.

This clonotype has a single count. An end of the junction differs from the germline gene, which may be a read error. V gene TRBV30 combines with J gene TRBJ1-6; a weak D match, TRBD1 (5 bases). Germline V gives CDR1 GTSNPN, CDR2 SVGIG (reference sequence). The CDR3 is 14 residues long. This CDR3 reads CSARELRERSPLHF. CDR3 sequence (DNA): TGCAGTGCTAGAGAGCTCAGGGAGCGGTCACCCCTCCACTTT. Drawing the rest from reference TRBV30 and TRBJ1-6, the complete variable domain is SQTIHQWPATLVQPVGSPLSLECTVEGTSNPNLYWYRQAAGRGLQLLFYSVGIGQISSEVPQNLSASRPQDRQFILSSKKLLLSDSGFYLCSARELRERSPLHFGNGTRLTVT.

The table lists this clonotype with many counts. The V and J genes are TRBV28 and TRBJ2-5; 7 bases are shared with TRBD2. The CDR3 extends over 15 amino acids. The germline V gene encodes CDR1 MDHEN and CDR2 SYDVKM. V gave up 4 bases and J gave up 1 base; unmatched junction bases: 6. DNA for the CDR3: TGTGCCAGCAGTTACCGGGACTACCTCCAAGAGACCCAGTACTTC. Residues: CASSYRDYLQETQYF.

As for this clonotype: This may arise from a read error, as a much more abundant clone is one base away. The rearrangement links TRBV6-2 or TRBV6-3 to TRBJ2-2; D remains unclear. Trimming removed 5 bases at V and 10 bases at J, with 11 bases between. CDR3 length: 12 residues. Germline CDR1 MNHEY, CDR2 SVGEGT. The CDR3 here is CASSVGSEELFF. In DNA, the CDR3 is TGTGCCAGCAGTGTCGGCTCCGAGGAGCTGTTTTTT.

The J gene is TRBJ2-7, the V gene TRBV4-1; D is perhaps TRBD1 or TRBD2 (7 bases each). V was cut by 3 bases and J by 6 bases, with 18 bases left in between. The germline CDR1 and CDR2 sequences are MGHRA and YSYEKL. The CDR3 has 15 residues. CDR3 coding DNA: TGCGCCAGCAGCCATTCCAGGGGGGGCGGTTGCGAGCAGTACTTC. Translated: CASSHSRGGGCEQYF.

This clonotype was counted many times. The J gene is TRBJ2-5, the V gene TRBV5-1, with 11 bases identical to TRBD2. J gave up 3 bases and V 0 bases, and 7 bases lay outside the gene matches. CDR3 length: 17 amino acids. The germline CDR1 and CDR2 sequences are SGHRS and YFSETQ. In nucleotides, the CDR3 is TGCGCCAGCAGCTTGGGGCTAGCGGGAGGAGGCGAAGAGACCCAGTACTTC. This gives the protein CASSLGLAGGGEETQYF.

The V call is TRBV12-3 or TRBV12-4, the J call TRBJ2-5; 7 bases line up with TRBD2. The CDR3 has 15 residues. V lost 5 bases to trimming and J lost 1 base; unmatched junction nucleotides: 7. The CDR3 nucleotides are TGTGCCAGCAGTGACGGGGGGAAACCCCAAGAGACCCAGTACTTC. Protein: CASSDGGKPQETQYF.

This clonotype was observed at least ten times. This chain joins TRBV29-1 and TRBJ1-3; 7 nucleotides agree with TRBD1. The CDR3 sequence is 11 residues long. Germline loops: CDR1 SQVTM, CDR2 ANQGSEA. V gave up 7 bases and J gave up 4 bases; unmatched junction bases: 1. Here the CDR3 DNA reads TGCAGCGGGGGACAGGGAAACACCATATATTTT. Its protein product is CSGGQGNTIYF.

J is TRBJ1-2 and V is TRBV27, with D hard to call. Per the germline V gene, CDR1 is MNHEY and CDR2 is SMNVEV (reference sequence). The CDR3 consists of 17 residues. V was pared by 5 bases and J by 5 bases, with 24 bases between. CDR3 sequence: CASSLSGPEVSLYGYTF. The CDR3 region has the DNA TGTGCCAGCAGTCTTTCCGGACCTGAGGTTAGCCTATATGGCTACACCTTC.

This clonotype was seen repeatedly, ten times or more. The chain is built from TRBV29-1 and TRBJ2-5; 7 bases match TRBD1. There are 13 residues in the CDR3. The J segment lost 0 bases and the V segment lost 7 bases, leaving 5 bases of the junction unmatched. CDR1 is SQVTM, CDR2 ANQGSEA, per germline. The CDR3 bases are TGCAGCGGGCGACAGGGTTACCAAGAGACCCAGTACTTC. Translating gives CSGRQGYQETQYF.

The J gene is TRBJ1-1, the V gene TRBV6-2 or TRBV6-3, with D maybe TRBD1 (5 bases). CDR3 length: 17 residues. The germline gives CDR1 MNHEY, CDR2 SVGEGT. The germline V and J ends were trimmed by 2 bases and 2 bases, with 18 bases remaining between them. The CDR3 is CASSYTHLTGGNTEAFF. The DNA for the CDR3 is TGTGCCAGCAGTTACACCCACCTCACCGGGGGAAACACTGAAGCTTTCTTT.

The chain uses TRBV6-5 and TRBJ2-2, with 10 bases lining up with TRBD1. Germline lookup yields CDR1 MNHEY and CDR2 SVGAGI. The CDR3 covers 16 residues. V shed 2 bases, J shed 3 bases, and the junction held 3 bases outside the gene matches. The CDR3 region is CASSYPGTGDTGELFF. In DNA, the CDR3 is TGTGCCAGCAGTTACCCGGGGACAGGGGACACCGGGGAGCTGTTTTTT.

This clonotype appeared many times. The chain is built from TRBV20-1 and TRBJ2-7, with TRBD1 identical over 10 bases. J gave up 6 bases and V 6 bases, and 14 bases lay outside the gene matches. Germline loops: CDR1 DFQATT, CDR2 SNEGSKA (reference sequence). CDR3 size: 15 residues. CDR3 in amino acids: CSANTAGTGVPEQYF. In nucleotides, the CDR3 is TGCAGTGCAAACACGGCGGGGACAGGGGTTCCCGAGCAGTACTTC.

This clonotype was detected ten times or more. The rearrangement uses TRBV30 and TRBJ1-5, with D tentatively TRBD1 (5 bases). The CDR3 is 15 residues long. The V gene's germline CDR1 is GTSNPN and CDR2 SVGIG (reference sequence). The V and J ends lost 6 bases and 3 bases respectively, with 18 bases between them. The CDR3 spells CACAKRDGTNQPQHF. CDR3 nucleotides: TGTGCCTGCGCGAAACGGGACGGCACCAATCAGCCCCAGCATTTT.

This clonotype came up many times. The CDR3 coding sequence is TGTGCCAGCAGACGTCAGGGGAACACTGAAGCTTTCTTT. Translating gives CASRRQGNTEAFF. The chain joins TRBV12-3 or TRBV12-4 to TRBJ1-1; perhaps TRBD1 as D (5 bases). This CDR3 is built from 13 residues. Trimming took 6 bases from V and 1 from J, leaving 9 bases between them.

This clonotype has ten or more counts. The DNA for the CDR3 is TGTGCCAGCAGTCCCCTGGCAGGGTTGGGTGGCTACACCTTC. Protein: CASSPLAGLGGYTF. The V gene is TRBV6-1, the J gene TRBJ1-2; possibly TRBD1 for D (5 bases). Germline-derived CDR1 and CDR2 are MNHNS and SASEGT. Trimming took off 5 bases at V and 7 bases at J, with 17 bases between the two ends. The CDR3 contains 14 residues.

This clonotype was recorded at least ten times. The chain couples TRBV6-5 to TRBJ2-7, with unresolved D. CDR3 length: 16 residues. Germline V gene sequence: CDR1 MNHEY, CDR2 SVGAGI. V lost 4 bases and J lost 0, with 16 bases in between. The CDR3 sequence is CASSSPVGSTSYEQYF. CDR3 in DNA: TGTGCCAGCAGTTCCCCGGTGGGTTCTACCTCCTACGAGCAGTACTTC.

This clonotype was seen many times. Sequence at one end of the junction differs from germline and may be a read error. J is TRBJ2-7 and V is TRBV5-1; 10 nucleotides agree with TRBD1. This CDR3 has 14 residues. Germline V lookup: CDR1 SGHRS, CDR2 YFSETQ. CDR3: CASSLGQGAYEQYF. As DNA, the CDR3 is TGTGCCAGTAGTCTCGGACAGGGGGCCTACGAGCAGTACTTC.

This clonotype occurred many times. The chain recombines TRBV25-1 with TRBJ2-5; no definite D call. Trimming removed 2 bases at V and 5 bases at J, with 12 bases between. Looked up from germline, CDR1 is MGHDK and CDR2 is SYGVNS. The CDR3 runs to 14 residues. In nucleotides, the CDR3 is TGTGCCAGCAGTGAAGCAGGTCCTCGGGAGACCCAGTACTTC. This gives the protein CASSEAGPRETQYF.

V and J are TRBV30 and TRBJ1-6; TRBD1 is a possible D gene (5 bases). Trimming took off 4 bases at V and 2 bases at J, with 12 bases between the two ends. Looked up from germline, CDR1 is GTSNPN and CDR2 is SVGIG (reference sequence). The CDR3 sequence is 15 residues long. CDR3 residues: CAWTTKGPYNSPLHF. The CDR3 region has the DNA TGTGCCTGGACCACCAAGGGGCCCTATAATTCACCCCTCCACTTT.

Here the CDR3 reads CASSPPATGGTYGYTF. CDR3 in DNA: TGTGCCAGCTCACCACCCGCGACAGGGGGGACCTATGGCTACACCTTC. The J gene is TRBJ1-2, the V gene TRBV18, with 9 bases lining up with TRBD1. The V gene's germline CDR1 is KGHSH and CDR2 LQKENI. The CDR3 contains 16 residues. The V and J ends lost 0 bases and 4 bases, in that order; junction bases with no gene match: 6.

This clonotype has ten or more counts. The V gene is TRBV6-1, the J gene TRBJ1-2, with a possible D match to TRBD1 (5 bases). Between the trimmed V and J ends, which lost 4 bases and 7 bases, there was a span of 10 bases. The CDR3 has 12 residues. In germline, CDR1 is MNHNS, CDR2 SASEGT. The CDR3 DNA sequence: TGTGCCAGCAGTGCCCAGGGTGCTGGCTACACCTTC. It encodes CASSAQGAGYTF.